This TCR beta chain came from a study of shared clonotypes between healthy human individuals. From germline, CDR1 is MNHEY and CDR2 SMNVEV (reference sequence). Trimming pared 2 bases from V and 3 bases from J, leaving 10 bases between. There are 14 residues in the CDR3. Repertoires were generated with immunoSEQ multiplex PCR, while TCRdb's copy carries only in-frame clones and drops some. The data show nearly 2 million clones, 85% to 95% seen once. Naive CD8 isolation took CD45RO-negative cells positively selected for CCR7 and excluded terminally differentiated effector memory CD45RA+ cells. A note on this clone: This sample includes further DNA sequences coding for the same CDR3.

The sequence derives from a man aged 18 to 30 in good health. Sample: naive CD8+ T cells sorted from blood. The chain couples TRBV27 to TRBJ1-2; the D is unclear. CDR3 nucleotides: TGTGCCAGCAGTTTAGCGGGAGATTACTATGGCTACACCTTC. Amino acids: CASSLAGDYYGYTF.